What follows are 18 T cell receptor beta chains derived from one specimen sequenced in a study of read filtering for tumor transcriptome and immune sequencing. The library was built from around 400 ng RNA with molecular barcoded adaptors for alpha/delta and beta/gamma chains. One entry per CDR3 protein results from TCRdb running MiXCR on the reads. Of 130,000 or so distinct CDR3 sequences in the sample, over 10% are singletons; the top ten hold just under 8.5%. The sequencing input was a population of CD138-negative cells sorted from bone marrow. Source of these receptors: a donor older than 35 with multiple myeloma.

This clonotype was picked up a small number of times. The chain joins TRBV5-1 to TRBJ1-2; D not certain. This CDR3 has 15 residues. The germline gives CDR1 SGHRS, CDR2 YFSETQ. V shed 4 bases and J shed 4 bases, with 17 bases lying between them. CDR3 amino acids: CASSPTGSRGYGYTF. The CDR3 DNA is TGCGCCAGCAGCCCAACGGGTAGTCGGGGCTATGGCTACACCTTC.

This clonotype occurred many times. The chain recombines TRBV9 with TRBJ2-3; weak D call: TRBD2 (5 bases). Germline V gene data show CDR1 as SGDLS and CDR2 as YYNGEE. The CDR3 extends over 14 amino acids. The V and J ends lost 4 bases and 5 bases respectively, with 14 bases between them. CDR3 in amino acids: CASSIRDAQDTQYF. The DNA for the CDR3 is TGTGCCAGCAGCATTCGGGATGCTCAAGATACGCAGTATTTT.

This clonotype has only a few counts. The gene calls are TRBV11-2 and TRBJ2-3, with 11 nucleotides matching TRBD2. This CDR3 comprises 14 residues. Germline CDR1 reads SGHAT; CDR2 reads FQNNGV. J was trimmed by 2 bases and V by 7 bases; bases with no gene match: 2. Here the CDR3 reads CASKLAGVTDTQYF. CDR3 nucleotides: TGTGCCAGCAAACTAGCGGGAGTCACAGATACGCAGTATTTT.

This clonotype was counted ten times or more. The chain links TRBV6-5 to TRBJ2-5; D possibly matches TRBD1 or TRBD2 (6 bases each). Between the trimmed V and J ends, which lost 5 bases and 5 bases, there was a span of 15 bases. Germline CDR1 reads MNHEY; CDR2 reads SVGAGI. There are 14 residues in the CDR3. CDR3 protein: CASSTGGQRETQYF. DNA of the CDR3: TGTGCCAGCAGTACCGGGGGCCAGAGGGAGACCCAGTACTTC.

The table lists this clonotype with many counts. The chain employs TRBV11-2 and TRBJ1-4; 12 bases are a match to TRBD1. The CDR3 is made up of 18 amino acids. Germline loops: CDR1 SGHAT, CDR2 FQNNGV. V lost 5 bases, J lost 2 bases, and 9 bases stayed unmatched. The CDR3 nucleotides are TGTGCCAGCAGCCCCGACCCGGGACAGGGGGCGACTAATGAAAAACTGTTTTTT. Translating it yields CASSPDPGQGATNEKLFF.

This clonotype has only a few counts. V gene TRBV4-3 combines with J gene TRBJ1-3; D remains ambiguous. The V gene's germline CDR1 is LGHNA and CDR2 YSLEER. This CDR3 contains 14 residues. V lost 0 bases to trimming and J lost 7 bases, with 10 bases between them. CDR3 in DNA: TGCGCCAGCAGCCAAGAGGCCCGGGGTAACACCATATATTTT. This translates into CASSQEARGNTIYF.

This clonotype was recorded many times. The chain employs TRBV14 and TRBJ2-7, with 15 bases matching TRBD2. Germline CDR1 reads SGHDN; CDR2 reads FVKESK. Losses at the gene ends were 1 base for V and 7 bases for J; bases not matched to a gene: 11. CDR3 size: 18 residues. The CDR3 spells CASSQAGLAGGPRGEQYF. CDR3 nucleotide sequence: TGTGCCAGCAGCCAAGCGGGACTAGCGGGAGGCCCTAGGGGGGAGCAGTACTTC.

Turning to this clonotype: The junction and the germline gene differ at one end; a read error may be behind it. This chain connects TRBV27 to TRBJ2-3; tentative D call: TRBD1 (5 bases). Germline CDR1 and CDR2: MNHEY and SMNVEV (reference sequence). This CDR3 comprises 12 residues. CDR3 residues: CASSPGQDTQCF. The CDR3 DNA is TGTGCCAGCAGTCCAGGACAAGATACGCAGTGTTTT.

CDR3 sequence reads: CSALSLAGESSYNEQFF. CDR3 nucleotide sequence: TGCAGTGCCCTTTCCCTGGCGGGAGAAAGCTCCTACAATGAGCAGTTCTTC. The chain joins TRBV20-1 to TRBJ2-1; TRBD2 agrees at 7 bases. The CDR3 is 17 residues long. In germline, CDR1 is DFQATT, CDR2 SNEGSKA (reference sequence). The V and J ends lost 6 bases and 0 bases, in that order; junction bases with no gene match: 14.

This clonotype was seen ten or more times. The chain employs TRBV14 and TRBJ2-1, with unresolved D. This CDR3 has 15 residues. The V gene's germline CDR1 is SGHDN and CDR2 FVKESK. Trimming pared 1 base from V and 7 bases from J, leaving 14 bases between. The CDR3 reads CASSQVRASTNEQFF. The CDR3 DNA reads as TGTGCCAGCAGCCAAGTCCGGGCCTCCACGAATGAGCAGTTCTTC.

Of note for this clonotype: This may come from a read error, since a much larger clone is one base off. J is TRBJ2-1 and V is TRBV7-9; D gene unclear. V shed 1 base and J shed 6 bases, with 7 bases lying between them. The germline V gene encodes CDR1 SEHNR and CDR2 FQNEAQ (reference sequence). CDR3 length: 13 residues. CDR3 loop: CASSLERSNEQFF. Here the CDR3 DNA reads TGTGCCAGCAGCTTAGAAAGGAGCAATGAGCAGTTCTTC.

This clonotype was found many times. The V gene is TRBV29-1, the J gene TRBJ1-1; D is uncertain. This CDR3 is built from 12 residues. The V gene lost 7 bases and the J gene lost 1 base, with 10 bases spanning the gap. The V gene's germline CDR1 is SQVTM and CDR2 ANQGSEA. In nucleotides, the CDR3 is TGCAGCGCCGATTGGGGGAACACTGAAGCTTTCTTT. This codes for CSADWGNTEAFF.

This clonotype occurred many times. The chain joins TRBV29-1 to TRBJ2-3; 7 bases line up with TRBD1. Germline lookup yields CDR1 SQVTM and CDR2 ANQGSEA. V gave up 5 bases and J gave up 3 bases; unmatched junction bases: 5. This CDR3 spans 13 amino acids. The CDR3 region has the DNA TGCAGCGTTACGGGACAGCAAACAGATACGCAGTATTTT. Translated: CSVTGQQTDTQYF.

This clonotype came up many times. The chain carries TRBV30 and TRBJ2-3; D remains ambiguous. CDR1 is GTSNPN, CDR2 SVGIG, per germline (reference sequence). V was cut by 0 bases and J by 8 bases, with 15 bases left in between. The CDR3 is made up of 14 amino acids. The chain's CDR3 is CAWSVPQVMGTQYF. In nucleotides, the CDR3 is TGTGCCTGGAGTGTACCGCAGGTTATGGGTACGCAGTATTTT.

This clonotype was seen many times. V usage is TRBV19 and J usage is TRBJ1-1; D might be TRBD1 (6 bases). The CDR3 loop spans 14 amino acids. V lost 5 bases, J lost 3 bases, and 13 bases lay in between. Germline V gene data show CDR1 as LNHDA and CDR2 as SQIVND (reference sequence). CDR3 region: CASSPTGWDTEAFF. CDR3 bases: TGTGCCAGTAGTCCCACAGGGTGGGACACTGAAGCTTTCTTT.

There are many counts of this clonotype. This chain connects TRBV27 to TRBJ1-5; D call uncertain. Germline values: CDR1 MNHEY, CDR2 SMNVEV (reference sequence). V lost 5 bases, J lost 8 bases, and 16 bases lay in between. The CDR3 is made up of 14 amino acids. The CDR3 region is CASSVAGLREPQHF. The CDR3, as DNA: TGTGCCAGCAGTGTAGCCGGACTTAGGGAGCCCCAGCATTTT.

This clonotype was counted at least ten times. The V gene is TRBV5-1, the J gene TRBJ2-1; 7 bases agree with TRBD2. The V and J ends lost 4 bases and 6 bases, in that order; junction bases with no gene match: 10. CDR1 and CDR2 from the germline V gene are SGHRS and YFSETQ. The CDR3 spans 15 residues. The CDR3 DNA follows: TGCGCCAGCAGCCTGGAGGGCCGCGGGGGCAATGAGCAGTTCTTC. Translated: CASSLEGRGGNEQFF.

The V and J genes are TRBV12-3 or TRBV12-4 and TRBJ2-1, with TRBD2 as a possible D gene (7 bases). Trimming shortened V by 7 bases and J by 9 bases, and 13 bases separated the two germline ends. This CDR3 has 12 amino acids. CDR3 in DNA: TGTGCCAGCACAGGGGACTACGGTGAGCAGTTCTTC. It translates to CASTGDYGEQFF.